The clone carrying this TCR beta chain was observed a handful of times. Its antigen is unidentified. This specimen belongs to a study of cytomegalovirus exposure and HLA in healthy donors. Study results and limitations: Despite most TCR sequences being rare, some public TCRs occurred in many donors. Serostatus for CMV was the only available immune exposure information.

This CDR3 spans 12 amino acids. Germline V CDR1 and CDR2: SGHDT, YYEEEE. V was cut by 4 bases and J by 7 bases, with 12 bases left in between. The PCR ran on 60 Vbeta and 13 Jbeta primers. Clones were sequenced by immunoSEQ multiplex PCR, and TCRdb holds only the in-frame ones, with some missing. The sample lists around 150,000 clones, 75% to 90% seen once, with 1.9% in the top ten. The receptor was derived from a human donor in good health. The sequenced sample was PBMCs. The gene calls are TRBV5-6 and TRBJ2-7; possible D gene TRBD2, 6 bases. CDR3 bases: TGTGCCAGCAGCCGATCGGAGGGGGAGCAGTACTTC. Translation gives CASSRSEGEQYF.